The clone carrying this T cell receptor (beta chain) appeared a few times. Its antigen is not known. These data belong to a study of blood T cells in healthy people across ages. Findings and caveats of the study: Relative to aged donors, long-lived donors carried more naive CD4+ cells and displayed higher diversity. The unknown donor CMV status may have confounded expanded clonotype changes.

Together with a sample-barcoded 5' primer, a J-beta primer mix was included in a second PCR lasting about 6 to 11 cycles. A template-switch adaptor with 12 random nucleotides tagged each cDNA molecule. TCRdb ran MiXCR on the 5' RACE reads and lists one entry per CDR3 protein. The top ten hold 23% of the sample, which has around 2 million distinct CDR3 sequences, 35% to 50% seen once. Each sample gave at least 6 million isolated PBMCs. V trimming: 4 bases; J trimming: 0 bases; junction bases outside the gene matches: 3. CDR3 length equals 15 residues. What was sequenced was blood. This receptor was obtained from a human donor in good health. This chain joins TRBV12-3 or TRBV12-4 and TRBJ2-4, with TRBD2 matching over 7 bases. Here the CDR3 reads CASSWEGLAKNIQYF. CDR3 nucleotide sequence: TGTGCCAGCAGTTGGGAGGGACTAGCCAAAAACATTCAGTACTTC.